The entry below gives a single T cell receptor (beta chain) sequence along with its context. The data derive from a study of blood T cell repertoires in COVID-19. Background on the study: The United States, Italy and Spain supplied acute and convalescent COVID-19 samples.

Original data processing: Amplification of reference gene primers was used by the study to estimate nucleated cell counts. The table came from immunoSEQ multiplex PCR; TCRdb's copy has only in-frame clones and leaves some out. D and trimming were read from the DNA, whereas the V and J calls and clone size are those reported in that table. The repertoire holds approximately 290,000 clones, with roughly nine tenths as singletons. Germline assignment: CDR1 SGHRS and CDR2 YFSETQ. The CDR3 totals 14 residues. The trim removed 4 bases at V and 10 bases at J, leaving 8 bases unmatched. The receptor was isolated from a woman aged 25 to 39 with COVID-19, enrolled during active disease. This sequence joins TRBV5-1 and TRBJ1-4, with 9 bases matching TRBD1. The sequenced sample was peripheral blood. The DNA of the CDR3 is TGCGCCAGCAGCCCGGGACAGGGAGAATTAAAACTGTTTTTT. This sequence encodes CASSPGQGELKLFF.